The rows below give T cell receptor beta chains drawn from one sample of a study of Ad26.COV2.S vaccination and SARS-CoV-2 variants. Generated by immunoSEQ multiplex PCR, the TCRdb table keeps only in-frame clones and is missing some. The sample contains 250,000 to 300,000 clones, roughly 86% of which appear only once. The source was peripheral blood, collected in a trial of Ad26.COV2.S vaccine versus placebo. The receptors originated from a person aged 18-65 years who received the Ad26.COV2.S COVID-19 vaccine or a placebo. Each CDR3 is given with its conserved first and last residue. The D gene is left open where the match is weak.

cdr3_aa d_call v_call cdr3_length
CSVAKGLAASTDTQYF TRBD2 TRBV29-1 16
CASSELGGNFMNTEAFF - TRBV6-1 17
CASAPLGLGFNEQFF TRBD2 TRBV27 15
CASSKATVNTEAFF - TRBV7-2 14
CASSLQGRSGNTIYF - TRBV7-2 15
CASSESRGSETQYF - TRBV6-1 14
CAISPGSNSYNEQFF - TRBV10-3 15
CASNTLFTGMNTEAFF - TRBV19 16
CASRPLAGGPEQYF TRBD2 TRBV5-1 14
CASSLEAGARTGELFF TRBD2 TRBV5-1 16
CASSVGTGGNEQFF TRBD1 TRBV9 14
CASSPLQQRGDYTANEQFF - TRBV18 19
CATGQANADEQFF - TRBV24-1 13
CASSYAGTGQETQYF TRBD1 TRBV6-5 15
CASSLRSPGAYEQYF - TRBV7-2 15
CASSLEQGFATNEKLFF - TRBV5-1 17
CASSSTVEGETQYF - TRBV27 14
CASSLGLAGGYNEQFF TRBD2 TRBV11-2 16
CASSPLVKDTDTQYF - TRBV5-1 15
CASSLITSGANEQFF - TRBV7-3 15
CSATPFGGYTF - TRBV20-1 11
CASSMGLSSYNEQFF - TRBV19 15
CASSSYRDREKLFF TRBD1 TRBV7-2 14
CASSYPGQGTDTQYF TRBD1 TRBV6-2/TRBV6-3 15
CASRNANGNTIYF - TRBV12-3/TRBV12-4 13
CASRLDRYSNQPQHF - TRBV6-6 15
CASSSGTFTGELFF - TRBV28 14
CASKAWTGNQPQHF - TRBV6-6 14
CATGQGEGTNEKLFF TRBD1 TRBV27 15
CASSNTGRTVYGYTF - TRBV7-2 15
CASSLSGQGANQPQHF - TRBV27 16
CATSPPGRSSYEQYF - TRBV15 15
CASGQGRYEQYF TRBD1 TRBV28 12
CASSEDGGRSYNEQFF TRBD2 TRBV2 16
CASSPKGGDRGGYTF TRBD1 TRBV7-2 15
CASSYSGLVSDTQYF TRBD2 TRBV6-5 15
CASSLEWGADTQYF - TRBV5-6 14
CASSLGTDSGNTIYF - TRBV18 15
CAWSVAGGYTF - TRBV30 11
CASSVTGGQGAGYEQYF TRBD1 TRBV9 17
CAISPSGHPNSGNTIYF - TRBV10-3 17
CASSPRTITNEKLFF - TRBV3-1/TRBV3-2 15
CASGPGQDNQPQHF TRBD1 TRBV12-5 14
CSATSGGDAEAFF TRBD1 TRBV29-1 13
CASSERTGGAGNQPQHF TRBD1 TRBV6-1 17
CASKGGQGRTGELFF TRBD1 TRBV27 15
CASSVEIGTGIPDTQYF TRBD1 TRBV9 17
CASSLELGVGELFF - TRBV5-1 14
CASSQDDGGQETQYF - TRBV3-1/TRBV3-2 15
CASSQGHLLGEQYF - TRBV14 14
CASSVIRVGNEKLFF - TRBV19 15
CASSYGGLGGAFF - TRBV2 13
CASSSNDRAGYTF - TRBV27 13
CASSYGQGAYEQYF TRBD1 TRBV6-5 14
CASRTQREIVYEQYF TRBD2 TRBV28 15